This T cell receptor (beta chain) was captured by sequencing in a study of blood T cell repertoires in COVID-19. Germline loops: CDR1 SQVTM, CDR2 ANQGSEA. There are 15 residues in the CDR3. The V gene end was trimmed by 5 bases and the J gene end by 6 bases; junction bases not matched to a gene: 13. This table comes from immunoSEQ multiplex PCR, and its TCRdb copy is limited to in-frame clones, with some not included. The sample has over 65,000 clones; around 87% are singletons. Sequenced sample: peripheral blood. This chain uses TRBV29-1 with TRBJ2-3, with TRBD2 matching 8 bases. The source is a human donor in a cohort sampled during active COVID-19. The CDR3 bases are TGCAGCGTTCTTGTGGGGGCTAGCGGGCCGGATACGCAGTATTTT. Its protein is CSVLVGASGPDTQYF.